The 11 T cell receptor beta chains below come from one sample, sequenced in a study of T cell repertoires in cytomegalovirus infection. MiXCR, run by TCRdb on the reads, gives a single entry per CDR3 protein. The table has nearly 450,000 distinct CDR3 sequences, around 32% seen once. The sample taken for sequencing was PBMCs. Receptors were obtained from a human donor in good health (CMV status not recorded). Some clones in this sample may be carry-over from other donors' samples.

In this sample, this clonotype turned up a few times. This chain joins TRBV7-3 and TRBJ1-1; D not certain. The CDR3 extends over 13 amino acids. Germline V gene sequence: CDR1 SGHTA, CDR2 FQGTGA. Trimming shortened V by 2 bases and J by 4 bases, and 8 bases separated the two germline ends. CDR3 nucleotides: TGTGCCAGCAGCTTATCTGACCTCACTGAAGCTTTCTTT. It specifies CASSLSDLTEAFF.

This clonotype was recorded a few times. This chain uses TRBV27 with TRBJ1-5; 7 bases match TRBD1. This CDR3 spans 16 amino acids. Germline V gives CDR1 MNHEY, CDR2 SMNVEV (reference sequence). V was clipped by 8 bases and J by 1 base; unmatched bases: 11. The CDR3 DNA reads TGTGCCAGCCGGGACAGAGGGGCGATGAGCAATCAGCCCCAGCATTTT. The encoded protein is CASRDRGAMSNQPQHF.

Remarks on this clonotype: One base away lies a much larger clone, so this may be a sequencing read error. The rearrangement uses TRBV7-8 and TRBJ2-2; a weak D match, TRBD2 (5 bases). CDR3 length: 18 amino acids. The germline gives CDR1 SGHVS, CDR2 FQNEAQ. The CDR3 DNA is TGTGCCAGCAGCTTATTTGGTCGCGGACTCGCGAACACCGTGGAGCTGTTTTTT. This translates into CASSLFGRGLANTVELFF.

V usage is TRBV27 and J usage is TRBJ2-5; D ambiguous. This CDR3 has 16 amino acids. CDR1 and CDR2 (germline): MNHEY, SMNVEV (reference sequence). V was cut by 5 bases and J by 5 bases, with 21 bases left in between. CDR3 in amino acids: CASSPLPSWMTETQYF. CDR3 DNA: TGTGCCAGCAGTCCCCTTCCGAGTTGGATGACGGAGACCCAGTACTTC.

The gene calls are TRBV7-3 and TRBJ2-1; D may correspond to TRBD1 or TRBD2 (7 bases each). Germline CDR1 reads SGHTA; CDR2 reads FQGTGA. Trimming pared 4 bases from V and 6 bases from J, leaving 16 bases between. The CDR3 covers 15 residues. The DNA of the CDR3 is TGTGCCAGCAGCTCGCAGGGGGGGGCATTCAATGAGCAGTTCTTC. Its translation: CASSSQGGAFNEQFF.

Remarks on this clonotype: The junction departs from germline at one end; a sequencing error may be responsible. Here the CDR3 reads CSARDRPQPHDVNYVYTF. CDR3 coding DNA: TGCAGTGCCCGGGACAGACCCCAACCGCACGACGTTAACTATGTCTACACCTTC. The chain combines TRBV20-1 with TRBJ1-2, with 7 bases identical to TRBD1. The CDR3 covers 18 residues. Germline values: CDR1 DFQATT, CDR2 SNEGSKA (reference sequence).

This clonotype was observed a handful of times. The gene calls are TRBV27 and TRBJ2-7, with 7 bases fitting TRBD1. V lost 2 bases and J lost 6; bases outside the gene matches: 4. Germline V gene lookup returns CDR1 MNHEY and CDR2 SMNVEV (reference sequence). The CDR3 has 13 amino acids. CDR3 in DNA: TGTGCCAGCAGTTTAAAGGGGGCGAGCGAGCAGTACTTC. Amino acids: CASSLKGASEQYF.

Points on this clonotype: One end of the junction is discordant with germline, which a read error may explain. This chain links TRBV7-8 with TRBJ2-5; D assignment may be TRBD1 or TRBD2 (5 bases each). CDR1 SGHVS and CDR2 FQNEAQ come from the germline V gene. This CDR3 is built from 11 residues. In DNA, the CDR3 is TGTGCCAGCAGCCGACTACAGGCCCGGGGCTTC. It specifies CASSRLQARGF.

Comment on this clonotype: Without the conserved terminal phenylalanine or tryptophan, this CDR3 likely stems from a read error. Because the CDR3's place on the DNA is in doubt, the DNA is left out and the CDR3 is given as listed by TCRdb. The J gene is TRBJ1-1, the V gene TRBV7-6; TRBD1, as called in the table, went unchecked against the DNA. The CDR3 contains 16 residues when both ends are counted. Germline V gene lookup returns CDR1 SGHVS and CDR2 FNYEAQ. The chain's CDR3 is CASSLMQGARGTEAFG.

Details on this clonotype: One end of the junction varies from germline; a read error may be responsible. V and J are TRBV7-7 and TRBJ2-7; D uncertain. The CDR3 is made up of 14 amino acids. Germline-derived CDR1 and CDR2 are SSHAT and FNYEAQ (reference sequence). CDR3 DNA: TGTGCTAGCAGCCCGCGCCACGGTGCTGGGGAGCAGTACTTC. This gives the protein CASSPRHGAGEQYF.

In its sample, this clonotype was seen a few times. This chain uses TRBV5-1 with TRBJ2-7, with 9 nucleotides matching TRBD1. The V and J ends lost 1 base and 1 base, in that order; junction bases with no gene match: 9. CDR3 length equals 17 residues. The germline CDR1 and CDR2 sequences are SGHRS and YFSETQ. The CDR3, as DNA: TGCGCCAGCAGCTTGTTCAGCGCGGGACAGGGATCCTACGAGCAGTACTTC. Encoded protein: CASSLFSAGQGSYEQYF.